Following are 23 T cell receptor beta chains from one sample sequenced in a study of T-cell memory formation after mild COVID-19. Using its own MiXCR run on the 5' RACE reads, TCRdb lists one record per CDR3 protein. The sample yields 55,000 to 70,000 distinct CDR3 sequences, 25% to 35% seen once. Sequenced material: PBMCs or a T cell subset sorted from them (not recorded which). These receptors all come from a man in his late teens or twenties who had mild COVID-19 (a few samples of this study predate the infection). Cell type and time point are not known.

This clonotype turned up a few times. This chain links TRBV7-9 with TRBJ2-2; D unclear. V was shortened by 2 bases and J by 6 bases, with 16 bases between the two germline ends. The length of the CDR3 is 16 residues. Germline values: CDR1 SEHNR, CDR2 FQNEAQ (reference sequence). The CDR3 bases are TGTGCCAGCAGCTTAACGCTTTTCCGTGTCGCCGGGGAGCTGTTTTTT. This gives the protein CASSLTLFRVAGELFF.

The genes are TRBV4-1 and TRBJ2-1; 9 bases fit TRBD1. Germline trimming cut 4 bases from V and 3 bases from J; bases unmatched to any gene: 10. Germline loops: CDR1 MGHRA, CDR2 YSYEKL. CDR3 length: 17 amino acids. CDR3 in amino acids: CASSPMRGQGDYNEQFF. The CDR3 DNA is TGCGCCAGCAGCCCCATGCGGGGACAGGGAGACTACAATGAGCAGTTCTTC.

V usage is TRBV11-1 and J usage is TRBJ1-5; D unclear. Per germline, CDR1 SGHAT and CDR2 FQDESV (reference sequence). Trimming shortened V by 5 bases and J by 4 bases, and 15 bases separated the two germline ends. CDR3 length: 15 residues. CDR3 loop: CASSQSGVGNQPQHF. CDR3 in DNA: TGTGCCAGCAGCCAAAGTGGGGTTGGGAATCAGCCCCAGCATTTT.

The chain combines TRBV29-1 with TRBJ2-3; no reliable D call. The ends were cut back, 5 bases at V and 3 bases at J, with 15 bases in the middle. Germline CDR1 and CDR2: SQVTM and ANQGSEA. The CDR3 has 14 residues. CDR3 loop: CSVFGSSWTDTQYF. DNA of the CDR3: TGCAGCGTTTTTGGAAGCTCTTGGACAGATACGCAGTATTTT.

This clonotype was detected once. This chain joins TRBV5-8 and TRBJ2-1; D is perhaps TRBD2 (5 bases). Germline values: CDR1 SGHTS, CDR2 YDEGEE. There are 16 residues in the CDR3. Trimming took off 0 bases at V and 6 bases at J, with 16 bases between the two ends. As DNA, the CDR3 is TGTGCCAGCAGCTTGGCAGGACTCCCGAGCTCCAATGAGCAGTTCTTC. Translation gives CASSLAGLPSSNEQFF.

This clonotype came up a few times. The chain carries TRBV12-3 or TRBV12-4 and TRBJ2-3; tentatively, D is TRBD2 (5 bases). The length of the CDR3 is 15 residues. The V and J ends lost 3 bases and 2 bases respectively, with 12 bases between them. CDR3 coding DNA: TGTGCCAGCAGTTTTTCAGACGGGAACACAGATACGCAGTATTTT. Residues: CASSFSDGNTDTQYF.

This clonotype came up a few times. V and J are TRBV4-3 and TRBJ2-5; the match to TRBD2 covers 9 bases. Germline V lookup: CDR1 LGHNA, CDR2 YSLEER. The CDR3 totals 15 residues. Trimming took 1 base from V and 5 from J; bases not matched to a gene: 5. The CDR3 loop reads CASSQVPSGTETQYF. The CDR3 DNA follows: TGCGCCAGCAGCCAAGTCCCTAGCGGGACGGAGACCCAGTACTTC.

CDR3 in amino acids: CASSLEGGDTEAFF. The CDR3 DNA reads TGTGCCAGCAGCTTAGAGGGCGGGGACACTGAAGCTTTCTTT. The V and J genes are TRBV7-9 and TRBJ1-1, with D unclear. In germline, CDR1 is SEHNR, CDR2 FQNEAQ (reference sequence). The CDR3 runs to 14 residues. Trimming removed 1 base at V and 3 bases at J, with 9 bases between.

Only a few counts were recorded for this clonotype. The chain couples TRBV4-2 to TRBJ1-5; possible D gene TRBD1, 5 bases. This CDR3 spans 15 amino acids. Trimming pared 4 bases from V and 3 bases from J, leaving 13 bases between. The germline V gene has CDR1 LGHNA and CDR2 YNFKEQ. In DNA, the CDR3 is TGTGCCAGCAGCCCCGGCGTGGGGCTCAATCAGCCCCAGCATTTT. This encodes CASSPGVGLNQPQHF.

CDR3 amino acids: CASSPGLGAETQYF. DNA for the CDR3: TGTGCCAGCAGCCCGGGTCTAGGGGCGGAGACCCAGTACTTC. The gene calls are TRBV11-3 and TRBJ2-5, with D perhaps matching TRBD1 (5 bases). Trimming shortened V by 5 bases and J by 5 bases, and 15 bases separated the two germline ends. This CDR3 is built from 14 residues. Per germline, CDR1 SGHNT and CDR2 YENEEA.

This clonotype was counted only a few times. V is TRBV6-5 and J is TRBJ1-1, with TRBD1 matching 8 bases. CDR3 length: 15 residues. CDR1 is MNHEY, CDR2 SVGAGI, per germline. Trimming at V came to 6 bases and at J to 1 base, leaving 7 bases not matched to a gene. As DNA, the CDR3 is TGTGCCAGCAGGCGGTCCGGGACAGGGAACACTGAAGCTTTCTTT. It yields the protein CASRRSGTGNTEAFF.

This clonotype has more than one count but fewer than ten. The chain is built from TRBV12-5 and TRBJ2-6; D is unresolved. V was cut by 5 bases and J by 0 bases, with 8 bases left in between. CDR3 length: 15 residues. Looked up from germline, CDR1 is LGHNT and CDR2 is FRNRAP. For the CDR3, the DNA is TGTGCTAGTGGTCCCGGCACCTCTGGGGCCAACGTCCTGACTTTC. It encodes CASGPGTSGANVLTF.

This clonotype came up a few times. The chain links TRBV7-6 to TRBJ2-7; TRBD2 might be the D (6 bases). Germline V lookup: CDR1 SGHVS, CDR2 FNYEAQ. The CDR3 runs to 13 residues. V was cut by 8 bases and J by 1 base, with 12 bases left in between. In DNA, the CDR3 is TGTGCCAGCTCCTGGGGGACTTCCTACGAGCAGTACTTC. Amino acid sequence: CASSWGTSYEQYF.

The V and J genes are TRBV9 and TRBJ2-5, with D possibly being TRBD2 (5 bases). Germline V CDR1 and CDR2: SGDLS, YYNGEE. CDR3 length equals 15 residues. Trimming removed 1 base from V and 5 bases from J, with 15 bases in between. CDR3 residues: CASSVNGVARETQYF. In nucleotides, the CDR3 is TGTGCCAGCAGCGTAAATGGGGTAGCGCGCGAGACCCAGTACTTC.

The chain carries TRBV7-9 and TRBJ1-2; 8 nucleotides align to TRBD1. CDR3 size: 13 residues. Germline-derived CDR1 and CDR2 are SEHNR and FQNEAQ (reference sequence). V gave up 5 bases and J gave up 4 bases; unmatched junction bases: 3. The CDR3, as DNA: TGTGCCAGCAGCCAAGACAGGGGCTATGGCTACACCTTC. As protein: CASSQDRGYGYTF. Full variable domain (remainder filled in from reference TRBV7-9 and TRBJ1-2): DTGVSQNPRHKITKRGQNVTFRCDPISEHNRLYWYRQTLGQGPEFLTYFQNEAQLEKSRLLSDRFSAERPKGSFSTLEIQRTEQGDSAMYLCASSQDRGYGYTFGSGTRLTVV.

The V call is TRBV4-3, the J call TRBJ2-2; D is uncertain. The CDR3 runs 15 residues. Deletions cut 1 base from V and 4 bases from J, with 10 bases between. The germline CDR1 and CDR2 sequences are LGHNA and YSLEER. The CDR3 region has the DNA TGCGCCAGCAGCCAAGTATCCTTCACCACCGGGGAGCTGTTTTTT. Protein product: CASSQVSFTTGELFF.

This clonotype was observed many times. The J gene is TRBJ2-3, the V gene TRBV25-1; a possible D gene is TRBD1 (6 bases). From germline, CDR1 is MGHDK and CDR2 SYGVNS. Trimming stripped 7 bases from V and 1 base from J, with 12 bases between. The CDR3 length is 14 residues. In DNA, the CDR3 is TGTGCCAGCACATCAGGGGCTGGCACAGATACGCAGTATTTT. This codes for CASTSGAGTDTQYF.

The chain joins TRBV5-4 to TRBJ1-2; a possible D gene is TRBD1 (5 bases). The CDR3 is 11 residues long. The germline gives CDR1 SGHNT, CDR2 YYREEE (reference sequence). The ends were cut back, 3 bases at V and 5 bases at J, with 5 bases in the middle. In DNA form, the CDR3 reads TGTGCCAGCAGCTCAGGGTATGGCTACACCTTC. It encodes CASSSGYGYTF.

This clonotype was seen only a few times. The gene calls are TRBV4-1 and TRBJ2-7; no clear D. This CDR3 has 18 amino acids. V lost 0 bases to trimming and J lost 2 bases, with 20 bases between them. Per germline, CDR1 MGHRA and CDR2 YSYEKL. The CDR3 reads CASSQEPGNRLGTYEQYV. In DNA form, the CDR3 reads TGCGCCAGCAGCCAAGAACCAGGAAACCGACTGGGGACCTACGAGCAGTACGTC.

This clonotype showed up just a few times. This chain connects TRBV5-1 to TRBJ2-3; unclear D gene. V was trimmed by 0 bases and J by 2 bases, leaving 10 bases between them. The germline CDR1 and CDR2 sequences are SGHRS and YFSETQ. This CDR3 comprises 15 residues. As DNA, the CDR3 is TGCGCCAGCAGCTTGGAGTGGGCCGTCACAGATACGCAGTATTTT. Translating gives CASSLEWAVTDTQYF.

This clonotype showed up just a few times. V and J are TRBV27 and TRBJ2-3; the D is unclear. Germline values: CDR1 MNHEY, CDR2 SMNVEV (reference sequence). This CDR3 region has 16 residues. The germline V and J ends were trimmed by 3 bases and 2 bases, with 15 bases remaining between them. The CDR3 region is CASSFLAQGLTDTQYF. The DNA for the CDR3 is TGTGCCAGCAGTTTCTTAGCCCAAGGGCTCACAGATACGCAGTATTTT.

This chain links TRBV6-2 or TRBV6-3 with TRBJ1-1; no clear D gene. Trimming shortened V by 2 bases and J by 8 bases, and 9 bases separated the two germline ends. CDR3 length: 12 residues. Germline CDR1 reads MNHEY; CDR2 reads SVGEGT. This CDR3 is CASSYRGNEAFF. The CDR3 DNA follows: TGTGCCAGCAGTTACCGGGGTAACGAAGCTTTCTTT.

V is TRBV5-1 and J is TRBJ2-5; D not certain. V was trimmed by 6 bases and J by 3 bases, leaving 15 bases between them. From germline, CDR1 is SGHRS and CDR2 YFSETQ. The CDR3 runs to 14 residues. CDR3: CASKQTQGKETQYF. The CDR3 DNA reads TGCGCCAGCAAGCAGACTCAAGGGAAAGAGACCCAGTACTTC. Looking up the rest from reference TRBV5-1 and TRBJ2-5 gives the full variable domain: KAGVTQTPRYLIKTRGQQVTLSCSPISGHRSVSWYQQTPGQGLQFLFEYFSETQRNKGNFPGRFSGRQFSNSRSEMNVSTLELGDSALYLCASKQTQGKETQYFGPGTRLLVL.